Given below is one T cell receptor beta chain in context. The antigen is unknown. The record originates from a study of T cells after yellow fever vaccination. General study findings and limits: Peaking faster, on day 5 versus 15, the secondary response was nonetheless weaker.

V lost 0 bases and J lost 5; bases outside the gene matches: 7. In germline, CDR1 is SGHVS, CDR2 FQNEAQ. The CDR3 spans 18 residues. TCRdb re-called the 5' RACE reads through MiXCR, storing one row per CDR3 protein. Here the sample spans some 320,000 distinct CDR3 sequences, 3.5% to 4.5% being singletons. The source is a man aged 18 to 29 who received the YFV17D yellow fever vaccine. Sequencing used PBMCs, obtained 15 days after the yellow fever booster vaccination. This chain connects TRBV7-8 to TRBJ2-1; 13 bases agree with TRBD2. CDR3 loop: CASSLARTSGGIDNEQFF. The CDR3 DNA reads as TGTGCCAGCAGCTTAGCCCGGACTAGCGGGGGAATCGACAATGAGCAGTTCTTC.